Included here is one TCR beta chain sequence, with context. The antigen is unknown. Here immunoSEQ multiplex PCR was the method, and the copy in TCRdb shows in-frame clones only, minus some. The profile covers 25,000 to 35,000 clones, with 65% appearing a single time and approximately 8.9% taken by the ten largest. The data originate from a study of vaccination effects on CD4 cells after COVID-19. Antigen-specific CD4+ T cells were expanded (with viral peptide pools) by the ViraFEST assay ahead of sequencing. Upon completion of roughly ten days in culture, CD4+ T cells were isolated. Two doses of BNT162b2 or mRNA-1273 vaccine were administered to participants. Half the medium was replaced with IL-2 medium on days 3 and 7. Losses at the gene ends were 9 bases for V and 8 bases for J; bases not matched to a gene: 12. The V gene's germline CDR1 is SNHLY and CDR2 FYNNEI. This CDR3 is 16 amino acids long.

V is TRBV2 and J is TRBJ2-1, with 14 bases lining up with TRBD2. The specimen comprised CD4+ T cells from PBMCs cultured with SARS-CoV-2 spike peptides, sampled after COVID-19 vaccination. This TCR derives from a human donor who received a COVID-19 vaccine. CDR3 protein: CASYIPGLAGEDEQFF. The CDR3 region has the DNA TGTGCCAGTTATATCCCGGGACTAGCGGGAGAGGATGAGCAGTTCTTC.